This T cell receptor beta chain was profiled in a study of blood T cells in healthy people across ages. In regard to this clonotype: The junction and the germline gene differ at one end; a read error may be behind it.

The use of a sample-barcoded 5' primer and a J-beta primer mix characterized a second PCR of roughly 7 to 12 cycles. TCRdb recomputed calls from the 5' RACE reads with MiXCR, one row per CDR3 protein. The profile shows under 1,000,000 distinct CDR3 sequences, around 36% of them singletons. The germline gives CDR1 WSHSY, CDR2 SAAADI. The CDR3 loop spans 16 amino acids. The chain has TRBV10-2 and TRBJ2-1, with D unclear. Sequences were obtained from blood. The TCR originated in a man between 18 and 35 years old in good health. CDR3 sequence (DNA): TGCGCCAACAGTGACTTACCTGTGAGCTCCTACAATGAGCAGTTCTTC. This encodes CANSDLPVSSYNEQFF.